This is a list of T cell receptor beta chains from one sample in a study of cytomegalovirus exposure and HLA in healthy donors. Assay: immunoSEQ multiplex PCR; the TCRdb copy retains only in-frame clones and omits some. The profile covers almost 85,000 clones, with around 80% appearing a single time and around 2.3% taken by the ten largest. Material for sequencing was PBMCs. The receptors originated from a male donor in good health and CMV-seropositive. The CDR3 runs from the conserved cysteine through the conserved F or W. The D gene is left open where the match is weak. Expanded clones get a size class; other rows say once, few or many, or leave the size out.

d_call	j_call	v_call	clone_size	cdr3_aa	cdr3_nt
-	TRBJ1-4	TRBV18	-	CASSQNTKPNEKLFF	TGTGCCAGCTCACAAAACACAAAACCTAATGAAAAACTGTTTTTT
TRBD1	TRBJ1-3	TRBV7-9	-	CASRSRGPGNTIYF	TGTGCCAGCAGATCTAGGGGGCCTGGAAACACCATATATTTT
-	TRBJ2-7	TRBV5-1	-	CASSLVQGLGEQYF	TGCGCCAGCAGCTTGGTCCAGGGCCTGGGCGAGCAGTACTTC
-	TRBJ2-2	TRBV7-9	-	CASGGRGQVETGELFF	TGTGCCAGCGGTGGCAGGGGTCAGGTCGAAACCGGGGAGCTGTTTTTT
-	TRBJ2-7	TRBV5-5	once	CASSLGPPSDEQYF	TGTGCCAGCAGCTTGGGCCCGCCGTCGGACGAGCAGTACTTC
-	TRBJ2-2	TRBV30	-	CAWRRGLAQNTGELFF	TGTGCCTGGAGGAGAGGGCTAGCGCAGAACACCGGGGAGCTGTTTTTT
-	TRBJ2-7	TRBV5-1	-	CASSPGAGRAYEQYF	TGCGCCAGCAGCCCGGGCGCGGGACGAGCCTACGAGCAGTACTTC
TRBD2	TRBJ2-1	TRBV25-1	-	CASSNGLAREQFF	TGTGCCAGCAGCAATGGACTAGCTCGTGAGCAGTTCTTC
TRBD2	TRBJ2-1	TRBV9	-	CASSPSGSGSKDEQFF	TGTGCCAGCAGCCCGAGTGGTAGCGGGAGTAAGGATGAGCAGTTCTTC
TRBD1	TRBJ1-2	TRBV15	few	CATSPYIDDRENGYTF	TGTGCCACCAGCCCCTATATAGATGACAGGGAGAATGGCTACACCTTC
TRBD1	TRBJ1-6	TRBV19	-	CASSNPTGTGSSYNSPLHF	TGTGCCAGTAGTAACCCCACCGGGACAGGGAGCTCCTATAATTCACCCCTCCACTTT
-	TRBJ2-3	TRBV5-5	-	CASSYGVGRVGDTQYF	TGTGCCAGCAGCTACGGGGTCGGGAGAGTTGGAGATACGCAGTATTTT
TRBD2	TRBJ2-3	TRBV7-6	once	CASSTTGGSTDTQYF	TGTGCCAGCAGCACTACGGGGGGGAGCACAGATACGCAGTATTTT
-	TRBJ2-1	TRBV5-1	-	CASSFLTYSADGFEQFF	TGCGCCAGCAGCTTTCTAACCTATAGCGCCGACGGGTTCGAGCAGTTCTTC
TRBD1	TRBJ1-1	TRBV19	-	CASRGQQNTEAFF	TGTGCCAGTAGGGGACAGCAGAACACTGAAGCTTTCTTT
TRBD1	TRBJ1-2	TRBV6-1	-	CASSPSRQGYYGYTF	TGTGCCAGCAGTCCTTCACGACAGGGCTACTATGGCTACACCTTC